A selection of T cell receptor beta chains follows, all from one sample in a study of regulatory T cells in long-lasting Graves disease. One entry per CDR3 protein results from TCRdb running MiXCR on the multiplex PCR reads. The profile shows about 660,000 distinct CDR3 sequences, about 30% of them singletons. The source was peripheral blood mononuclear cells (PBMCs), collected when the disease was refractory, from a patient treated with antithyroid drugs. The receptors derive from a female donor with Graves disease. CDR3s include the opening cysteine and the closing phenylalanine or tryptophan. D genes are given only for firm matches. Not all rows give a size; the values are once, few, many and, for expanded clones, a class.

J gene | clone size | D gene | V gene | CDR3 protein | CDR3 DNA
TRBJ2-2 | NA | NA | TRBV11-2 | CASSRAGQENTGELFF | TGTGCCAGCAGCCGAGCGGGACAGGAGAACACCGGGGAGCTGTTTTTT
TRBJ1-5 | few | NA | TRBV18 | CASSLGQSIGQPQHF | TGTGCCAGCTCACTCGGACAGTCCATTGGACAGCCCCAGCATTTT
TRBJ1-1 | NA | NA | TRBV5-1 | CASSLQGVDNTEAFF | TGTGCCAGCAGCTTACAGGGCGTGGATAACACTGAAGCTTTCTTT
TRBJ2-7 | NA | TRBD1 | TRBV5-1 | CASSAPDRRNSYEQYF | TGCGCCAGCAGCGCCCCGGACAGGAGAAACTCCTACGAGCAGTACTTC
TRBJ2-3 | NA | NA | TRBV12-3/TRBV12-4 | CASGPSGSTDTQYF | TGTGCCAGTGGACCGAGCGGGAGCACAGATACGCAGTATTTT
TRBJ2-5 | NA | TRBD1 | TRBV28 | CASSTRDRAFQETQYF | TGTGCCAGCTCGACCCGGGACAGGGCTTTCCAAGAGACCCAGTACTTC
TRBJ2-7 | few | TRBD2 | TRBV6-1 | CASSYPPGLAHEQYF | TGTGCCAGCAGTTACCCACCGGGACTAGCCCACGAGCAGTACTTC
TRBJ2-2 | NA | TRBD1 | TRBV5-1 | CASSLTRGTGRDQGAGELFF | TGCGCCAGCAGCTTGACCCGGGGGACAGGGCGAGATCAAGGGGCCGGGGAGCTGTTTTTT
TRBJ2-5 | NA | NA | TRBV10-3 | CAIQAGGSQETQYF | TGTGCCATCCAAGCGGGCGGGTCCCAAGAGACCCAGTACTTC
TRBJ1-1 | few | NA | TRBV20-1 | CSARVEGTEAFF | TGCAGTGCTAGAGTTGAGGGGACTGAAGCTTTCTTT
TRBJ2-3 | NA | TRBD1 | TRBV24-1 | CATSETTGQGMSDTQYF | TGTGCCACCAGTGAAACCACGGGACAGGGGATGTCAGATACGCAGTATTTT
TRBJ1-1 | few | NA | TRBV3-1 | CASSPQGIRTEAFF | TGTGCCAGCAGCCCACAGGGTATCAGGACTGAAGCTTTCTTT
TRBJ1-5 | few | NA | TRBV10-3 | CAIRRGENQPQHF | TGTGCCATCCGGCGGGGAGAAAATCAGCCCCAGCATTTT
TRBJ2-3 | NA | NA | TRBV7-9 | CASSPRGGTTTDTQYF | TGTGCCAGCAGCCCCCGCGGTGGTACAACCACAGATACGCAGTATTTT
TRBJ1-1 | NA | NA | TRBV5-6 | CASSFLGDWGSNTEAFF | TGTGCCAGCAGCTTTCTCGGGGATTGGGGATCGAACACTGAAGCTTTCTTT
TRBJ2-5 | NA | NA | TRBV6-2/TRBV6-3 | CASSYLGDTQETQYF | TGTGCCAGCAGTTACTTGGGGGACACCCAAGAGACCCAGTACTTC
TRBJ2-7 | many | NA | TRBV2 | CASRNKKEQYF | TGTGCCAGCCGCAACAAGAAAGAGCAGTACTTC
TRBJ1-4 | NA | NA | TRBV6-2/TRBV6-3 | CASSYNRVQIQLFF | TGTGCCAGCAGTTACAACCGCGTCCAGATTCAACTGTTTTTT
TRBJ2-7 | NA | TRBD2 | TRBV6-1 | CASSEWPSGGYEQYF | TGTGCCAGCAGTGAATGGCCTAGCGGGGGATACGAGCAGTACTTC
TRBJ2-1 | NA | NA | TRBV11-2 | CASSLGTGNEQFF | TGTGCCAGCAGCTTAGGGACCGGCAATGAGCAGTTCTTC
TRBJ1-5 | NA | NA | TRBV6-1 | CASSPSGTQPQHF | TGTGCCAGCAGTCCCTCAGGGACTCAGCCCCAGCATTTT
TRBJ2-1 | NA | TRBD2 | TRBV5-1 | CASSSSRLAGGREQFF | TGCGCCAGCAGCAGCTCACGACTAGCGGGAGGGAGGGAGCAGTTCTTC
TRBJ1-1 | few | NA | TRBV5-1 | CASSPLRTTGTEAFF | TGCGCCAGCTCGCCGCTTCGGACGACGGGCACTGAAGCTTTCTTT
TRBJ1-1 | few | NA | TRBV3-1 | CASRQTGRRAFF | TGTGCCAGCAGGCAAACTGGGCGTCGAGCTTTCTTT
TRBJ1-3 | NA | NA | TRBV19 | CASSIGEDSSGNTIYF | TGTGCCAGTAGTATAGGAGAGGACAGCTCTGGAAACACCATATATTTT
TRBJ1-1 | NA | TRBD1 | TRBV7-9 | CASSGGQGSYTEAFF | TGTGCCAGCAGCGGAGGACAGGGTTCTTACACTGAAGCTTTCTTT
TRBJ2-7 | NA | TRBD1 | TRBV30 | CAWGTGTGLSYEQYF | TGTGCCTGGGGGACCGGGACAGGTCTCTCCTACGAGCAGTACTTC
TRBJ1-2 | NA | TRBD1 | TRBV6-1 | CASSEKSGQGARYTF | TGTGCCAGCAGTGAAAAATCCGGACAGGGGGCTCGCTACACCTTC
TRBJ2-1 | NA | TRBD2 | TRBV19 | CASRWVGGVEQFF | TGTGCCAGTAGATGGGTGGGGGGGGTCGAGCAGTTCTTC
TRBJ2-7 | few | TRBD2 | TRBV12-5 | CASGYELAGTYEQYF | TGTGCTAGTGGGTACGAACTAGCGGGAACCTACGAGCAGTACTTC
TRBJ2-5 | few | NA | TRBV7-9 | CASSGQLYQETQYF | TGTGCCAGCAGTGGTCAGTTGTACCAAGAGACCCAGTACTTC